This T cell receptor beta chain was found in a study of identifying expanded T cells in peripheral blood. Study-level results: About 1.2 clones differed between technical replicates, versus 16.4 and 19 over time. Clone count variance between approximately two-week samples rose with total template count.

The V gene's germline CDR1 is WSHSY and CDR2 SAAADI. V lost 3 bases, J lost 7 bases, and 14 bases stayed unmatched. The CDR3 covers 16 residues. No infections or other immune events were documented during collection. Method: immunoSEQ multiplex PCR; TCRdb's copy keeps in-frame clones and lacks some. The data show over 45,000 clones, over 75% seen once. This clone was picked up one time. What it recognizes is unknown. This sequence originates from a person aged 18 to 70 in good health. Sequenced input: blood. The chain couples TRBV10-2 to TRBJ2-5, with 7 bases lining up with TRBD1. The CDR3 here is CASSEHRGQTLGTQYF. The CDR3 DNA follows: TGCGCCAGCAGTGAACATAGGGGACAGACCTTAGGGACCCAGTACTTC.